This is a list of T cell receptor beta chains from one sample in a study of cytomegalovirus exposure and HLA in healthy donors. Clones were read by immunoSEQ multiplex PCR, and TCRdb kept only the in-frame ones, dropping some. In the table there are fewer than 110,000 clones, 77% of which are singletons. The sample taken for sequencing was PBMCs. All receptors come from a male donor in good health and CMV-seronegative. CDR3s include the opening cysteine and the closing phenylalanine or tryptophan. Each record gives: D gene, V gene, J gene, clone size, CDR3 protein, CDR3 DNA. A D gene is named only where the DNA matches it firmly. Some rows have no size entry. The others give once, few or many, or a class for an expanded clone.

>TRBD2|TRBV28|TRBJ2-3|-
CASSLWASGTTDTQYF
TGTGCCAGCAGTTTATGGGCTAGCGGGACCACAGATACGCAGTATTTT
>TRBD2|TRBV5-6|TRBJ2-3|-
CASSLAPSGRRDTQYF
TGTGCCAGCAGCTTGGCGCCTAGCGGGAGAAGAGATACGCAGTATTTT
>-|TRBV27|TRBJ2-5|few
CASSLSGGFGETQYF
TGTGCCAGCAGTTTATCTGGGGGCTTTGGGGAGACCCAGTACTTC
>TRBD2|TRBV5-1|TRBJ2-7|few
CASSMGTSGSRHEQYF
TGCGCCAGCAGCATGGGGACTAGCGGGAGTAGGCACGAGCAGTACTTC
>-|TRBV27|TRBJ1-1|-
CASSLSGGRTEAFF
TGTGCCAGCAGTTTATCAGGGGGTCGAACTGAAGCTTTCTTT
>TRBD1|TRBV6-4|TRBJ1-1|-
CATASEGGGAFATEAFF
TGTGCCACCGCCTCAGAAGGGGGCGGTGCGTTTGCCACTGAAGCTTTCTTT
>-|TRBV7-6|TRBJ1-2|once
CASSQNRGIGNYGYTF
TGTGCCAGCAGCCAAAACCGGGGGATCGGAAACTATGGCTACACCTTC
>-|TRBV30|TRBJ2-3|-
CAWSVRFSGTDTQYF
TGTGCCTGGAGTGTAAGATTTAGCGGCACAGATACGCAGTATTTT
>-|TRBV14|TRBJ2-7|once
CASSQVLYEQYF
TGTGCCAGCAGCCAAGTCCTCTACGAGCAGTACTTC
>-|TRBV5-1|TRBJ1-2|-
CASSTGLANYGYTF
TGCGCCAGCAGCACAGGGTTAGCTAACTATGGCTACACCTTC
>TRBD1|TRBV27|TRBJ2-7|few
CASSNYRDRGLGEQYF
TGTGCCAGCAGTAACTACCGGGACAGGGGGCTTGGGGAGCAGTACTTC
>-|TRBV29-1|TRBJ1-5|-
CSVEGSGRRNQPQHF
TGCAGCGTTGAAGGATCAGGGAGGAGGAATCAGCCCCAGCATTTT
>-|TRBV5-1|TRBJ1-5|-
CASSPNTPNQPQHF
TGCGCCAGCAGCCCGAACACCCCCAATCAGCCCCAGCATTTT
>-|TRBV7-8|TRBJ1-1|-
CASSLGRGSTEAFF
TGTGCCAGCAGCTTAGGAAGGGGGAGCACTGAAGCTTTCTTT
>-|TRBV5-6|TRBJ2-7|few
CASSGPGTMGPYEQYF
TGTGCCAGCAGCGGGCCGGGGACAATGGGGCCCTACGAGCAGTACTTC
>TRBD2|TRBV4-1|TRBJ2-1|-
CASSQRAGSIYNEQFF
TGCGCCAGCAGCCAAAGAGCGGGGAGTATCTACAATGAGCAGTTCTTC
>-|TRBV2|TRBJ2-3|-
CAKGGRATDTQYF
TGTGCCAAGGGGGGGAGGGCTACAGATACGCAGTATTTT
>TRBD1|TRBV25-1|TRBJ1-2|-
CASSALDRGLYGYTF
TGTGCCAGCAGTGCCCTGGACAGGGGACTATATGGCTACACCTTC
>TRBD2|TRBV28|TRBJ2-7|once
CASSSRLAGGYEQYF
TGTGCCAGCAGTTCCAGACTAGCGGGGGGTTACGAGCAGTACTTC
>-|TRBV5-6|TRBJ1-2|once
CASSLVGGSSGDGYTF
TGTGCCAGCAGCTTGGTAGGCGGCAGTTCCGGGGATGGCTACACCTTC
>-|TRBV5-1|TRBJ2-7|-
CASSDKGTYYEQYF
TGCGCCAGCAGCGACAAAGGGACTTACTACGAGCAGTACTTC
>-|TRBV27|TRBJ2-7|-
CASTPLPGYYPYEQYF
TGTGCCAGCACCCCCCTGCCCGGCTACTACCCCTACGAGCAGTACTTC